Sequencing of this TCR beta chain was carried out in a study of siplizumab effects on memory and regulatory T cells. TCRdb's table, derived via immunoSEQ multiplex PCR, lists solely in-frame clones and lacks some. The sample shows around 100,000 clones, over 85% of them seen only once. Comments on this clone: Its antigen is undetermined.

General study results and limits: With siplizumab, Treg-derived clones averaged roughly 62% of mappable alloreactive CD4+ clones, versus approximately 29% in controls.

Germline lookup yields CDR1 SGHRS and CDR2 YFSETQ. Trimming removed 6 bases from V and 1 base from J, with 10 bases in between. The CDR3 spans 14 residues. Sequencing was performed on Tregs sorted from blood. This TCR came from a human donor in good health. The chain recombines TRBV5-1 with TRBJ2-2; D is undetermined. CDR3 protein: CASTLRGNTGELFF. As DNA, the CDR3 is TGCGCCAGCACCCTGAGAGGGAACACCGGGGAGCTGTTTTTT.